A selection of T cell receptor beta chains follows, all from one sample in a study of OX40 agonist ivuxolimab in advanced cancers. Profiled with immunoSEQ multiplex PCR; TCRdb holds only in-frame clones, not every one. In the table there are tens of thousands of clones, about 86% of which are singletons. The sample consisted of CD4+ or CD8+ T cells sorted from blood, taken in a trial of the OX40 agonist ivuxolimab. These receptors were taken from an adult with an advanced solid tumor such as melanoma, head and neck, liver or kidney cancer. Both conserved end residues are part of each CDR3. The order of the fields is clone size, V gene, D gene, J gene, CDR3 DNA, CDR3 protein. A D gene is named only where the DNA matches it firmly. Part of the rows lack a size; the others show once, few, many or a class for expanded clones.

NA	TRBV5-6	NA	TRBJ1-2	TGTGCCAGCAGCTTGGGACAGCTTAGATCATCCAACTATGGCTACACCTTC	CASSLGQLRSSNYGYTF
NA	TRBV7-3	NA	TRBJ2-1	TGTGCCAGCAGCTTATTTGGTGTTGGGATGGAGCAGTTCTTC	CASSLFGVGMEQFF
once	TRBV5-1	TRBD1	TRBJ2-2	TGCGCCAGCAGCTTCGGGACAGCGAACACCGGGGAGCTGTTTTTT	CASSFGTANTGELFF
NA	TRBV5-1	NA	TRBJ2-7	TGCGCCAGCAGCGCGGGACAGACCTACGAGCAGTACTTC	CASSAGQTYEQYF
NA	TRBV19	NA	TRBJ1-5	TGTGCCAGTAGTATAGTGGCCGGGACGGGTCAGCCCCAGCATTTT	CASSIVAGTGQPQHF
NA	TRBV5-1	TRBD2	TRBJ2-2	TGCGCCAGCAGCTTGACTAGCGGGGGAACCGGGGAGCTGTTTTTT	CASSLTSGGTGELFF
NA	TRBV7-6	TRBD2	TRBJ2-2	TGTGCCAGCAGCTCTTCCGGGACTAGGGGGACCGGGGAGCTGTTTTTT	CASSSSGTRGTGELFF
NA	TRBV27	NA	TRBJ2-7	TGTGCCAGCAGTCTACAGGGCTACGAGCAGTACTTC	CASSLQGYEQYF
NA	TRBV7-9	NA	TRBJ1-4	TGTGCCAGCAGTTATACCGGGACGGCCCTTGAAAAACTGTTTTTT	CASSYTGTALEKLFF
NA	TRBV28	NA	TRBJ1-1	TGTGCCAGCAGTTTTCCGGCGGGGAGTCGTACTGAAGCTTTCTTT	CASSFPAGSRTEAFF
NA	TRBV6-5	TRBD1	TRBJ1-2	TGTGCCAGCAGTTACCGCGGACAGGGGATCTATGGCTACACCTTC	CASSYRGQGIYGYTF
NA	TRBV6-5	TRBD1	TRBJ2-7	TGTGCCAGCAGTTACCTTAACAGGGGCGAGCAGTACTTC	CASSYLNRGEQYF
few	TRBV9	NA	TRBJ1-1	TGTGCCAGCAGCCCAGAGGGGGGCTACACTGAAGCTTTCTTT	CASSPEGGYTEAFF
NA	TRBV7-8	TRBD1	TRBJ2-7	TGTGCCAGCAGCCCCCGAGACAGGGTGAGCGAGCAGTACTTC	CASSPRDRVSEQYF
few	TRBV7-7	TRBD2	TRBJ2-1	TGTGCCAGCAGCTTACAGCGGGGGGCCTACAATGAGCAGTTCTTC	CASSLQRGAYNEQFF
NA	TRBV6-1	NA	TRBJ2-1	TGTGCCAGCGGGGGCGGGCCTTACAATGAGCAGTTCTTC	CASGGGPYNEQFF
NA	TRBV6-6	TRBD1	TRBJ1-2	TGTGCCAGCAGTCCCAGCCAGACAGGGGTGGAGGGCTACACCTTC	CASSPSQTGVEGYTF
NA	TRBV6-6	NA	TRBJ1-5	TGTGCCAGCGGTGGTCAGCCCCAGCATTTT	CASGGQPQHF
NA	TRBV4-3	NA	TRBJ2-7	TGCGCCAGCAGCCAAGTGGTGGGACTTACCTACGAGCAGTACTTC	CASSQVVGLTYEQYF
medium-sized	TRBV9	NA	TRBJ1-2	TGTGCCAGCAGCGTAGCCTCCACCCCGGACACATGGGGCTACACCTTC	CASSVASTPDTWGYTF
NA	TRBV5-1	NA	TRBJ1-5	TGCGCCAGCAGCTTGGAAGGGGGGTGGGCTCAGCCCCAGCATTTT	CASSLEGGWAQPQHF
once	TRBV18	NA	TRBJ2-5	TGTGCCAGCTCACCACAAAGTGGGGAGACCCAGTACTTC	CASSPQSGETQYF
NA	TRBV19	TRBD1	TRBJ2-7	TGTGCCAGTGGGACAGGGGGCTACGAGCAGTGCTTC	CASGTGGYEQCF
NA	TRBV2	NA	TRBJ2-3	TGTGCCGGCCGCGGGATTAGCACAGATACGCAGTATTTT	CAGRGISTDTQYF
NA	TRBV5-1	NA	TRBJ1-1	TGCGCCAGCGCACCTCAGCCCGGGGGCGAAAACACTGAAGCTTTCTTT	CASAPQPGGENTEAFF
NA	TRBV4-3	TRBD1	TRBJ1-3	TGCGCCAGCAGCCAAGACAGGGGGCGAAACACCATATATTTT	CASSQDRGRNTIYF
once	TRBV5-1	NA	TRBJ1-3	TGCGCCAGCAGCTCGGACGGTTTCTCTGGAAACACCATATATTTT	CASSSDGFSGNTIYF